These 25 T cell receptor beta chains originate from one sample sequenced in a study of human T cells and chemical hapten exposure. Regarding time point: pre-sensitization, week 0. The sample's treatment: therapeutic diphenylcyclopropenone sensitization with weekly scalp DPC. Unfractionated whole blood yielded the extracted total RNA. TCRdb passed the RACE reads through MiXCR, listing each CDR3 protein once. Altogether 34,000 or so distinct CDR3 sequences are present, 10% to 13% being singletons, with the ten largest covering around a quarter. This specimen was whole blood, taken in connection with sensitization to the hapten diphenylcyclopropenone (DPC). Receptors originate from a man aged 45 to 65 with alopecia areata. Some clones in this sample may be carry-over from other donors' samples.

This clonotype was seen more than once but under ten times. The genes are TRBV7-2 and TRBJ1-1, with D uncertain. Trimming took 0 bases from V and 1 from J, leaving 3 bases between them. This CDR3 has 13 residues. The germline V gene has CDR1 SGHTA and CDR2 FQGNSA. The CDR3 DNA is TGTGCCAGCAGCTTAGCAGGGAACACTGAAGCTTTCTTT. Protein: CASSLAGNTEAFF. Drawing the rest from reference TRBV7-2 and TRBJ1-1, the complete variable domain is GAGVSQSPSNKVTEKGKDVELRCDPISGHTALYWYRQSLGQGLEFLIYFQGNSAPDKSGLPSDRFSAERTGGSVSTLTIQRTQQEDSAVYLCASSLAGNTEAFFGQGTRLTVV.

This clonotype showed up many times. The V gene is TRBV7-2, the J gene TRBJ2-7, with D perhaps given as TRBD1 or TRBD2 (6 bases each). Trimming stripped 3 bases from V and 6 bases from J, with 12 bases between. The CDR3 loop spans 13 amino acids. CDR1 and CDR2 (germline): SGHTA, FQGNSA. The CDR3 protein is CASSFGGRLEQYF. In DNA form, the CDR3 reads TGTGCCAGCAGCTTTGGGGGGCGCCTCGAGCAGTACTTC.

At least ten counts were recorded for this clonotype. The V call is TRBV5-1, the J call TRBJ1-2; D possibly corresponds to TRBD1 (5 bases). Germline V gene lookup returns CDR1 SGHRS and CDR2 YFSETQ. V was shortened by 1 base and J by 4 bases, with 11 bases between the two germline ends. CDR3 size: 14 residues. The CDR3 is CASSLRQSFYGYTF. The CDR3, as DNA: TGCGCCAGCAGCTTGAGACAGAGCTTCTATGGCTACACCTTC.

This clonotype was recorded a few times. The chain carries TRBV27 and TRBJ1-4, with 7 bases identical to TRBD1. The trim removed 5 bases at V and 13 bases at J, leaving 10 bases unmatched. The CDR3 is made up of 13 amino acids. Germline-derived CDR1 and CDR2 are MNHEY and SMNVEV (reference sequence). The CDR3 here is CASSRQGEGLLFF. In DNA form, the CDR3 reads TGTGCCAGCAGTCGACAGGGTGAGGGTTTACTGTTTTTT.

The chain employs TRBV15 and TRBJ1-4, with unresolved D. The CDR3 is made up of 12 amino acids. CDR1 is LNHNV, CDR2 YYDKDF, per germline (reference sequence). The V and J ends lost 3 bases and 8 bases respectively, with 7 bases between them. The CDR3 loop is CATSSPGEKLFF. In nucleotides, the CDR3 is TGTGCCACCAGCAGCCCGGGGGAAAAACTGTTTTTT.

Concerning this clonotype itself: This may be a read error: a much more frequent sequence differs by one nucleotide. No conserved phenylalanine or tryptophan ends this CDR3, so it is likely a read error. The chain couples TRBV29-1 to TRBJ2-3, with D tentatively TRBD1 or TRBD2 (5 bases each). The length of the CDR3 is 13 residues. The germline gives CDR1 SQVTM, CDR2 ANQGSEA. The CDR3 nucleotides read TGCAGTATTCGCCACCGGGGCCCCGATACGCAGTATTTA. Its protein product is CSIRHRGPDTQYL.

The sample holds a few counts of this clonotype. For the CDR3, the DNA is TGTGCCAGCAGCGTATACGGTGAGACCACGGCCTCCTATGGCTACACCTTC. Translation: CASSVYGETTASYGYTF. V is TRBV9 and J is TRBJ1-2, with D uncertain. The CDR3 sequence is 17 residues long. The germline V and J ends were trimmed by 1 base and 4 bases, with 20 bases remaining between them. Per the germline V gene, CDR1 is SGDLS and CDR2 is YYNGEE.

J is TRBJ2-7 and V is TRBV6-2 or TRBV6-3, with D possibly TRBD1 on 5 matching bases. Trimming stripped 11 bases from V and 5 bases from J, with 13 bases between. This CDR3 has 11 residues. Germline CDR1 and CDR2: MNHEY and SVGEGT. Here the CDR3 reads CAAAQGHEQYF. The CDR3 coding sequence is TGTGCCGCGGCGCAGGGCCACGAGCAGTACTTC.

This clonotype was observed many times. The chain combines TRBV28 with TRBJ2-5; 7 nucleotides line up with TRBD2. Germline CDR1 MDHEN, CDR2 SYDVKM. V lost 5 bases to trimming and J lost 2 bases; unmatched junction nucleotides: 14. This CDR3 has 17 amino acids. The CDR3 DNA is TGTGCCAGCAGTCCTTGGACTAGATCCTTGCCTCAAGAGACCCAGTACTTC. This encodes CASSPWTRSLPQETQYF.

This clonotype was seen many times. The chain has TRBV5-1 and TRBJ1-6; no definite D call. The germline V gene has CDR1 SGHRS and CDR2 YFSETQ. The CDR3 has 14 residues. V lost 0 bases and J 6 bases, leaving 7 bases between the germline ends. CDR3 nucleotides: TGCGCCAGCAGCTTGGGACGGGGTAATTCACCCCTCCACTTT. Its translation: CASSLGRGNSPLHF.

This clonotype was seen repeatedly, ten times or more. This chain uses TRBV6-1 with TRBJ1-1; 8 nucleotides line up with TRBD1. CDR1 is MNHNS and CDR2 is SASEGT in the germline V gene. Losses at the gene ends were 9 bases for V and 3 bases for J; bases not matched to a gene: 12. The CDR3 extends over 15 amino acids. The CDR3 sequence: CASNTGGQGDTEAFF. In DNA, the CDR3 is TGTGCCAGTAACACCGGAGGACAGGGTGACACTGAAGCTTTCTTT.

The gene calls are TRBV7-2 and TRBJ2-5; 12 bases agree with TRBD2. Per the germline V gene, CDR1 is SGHTA and CDR2 is FQGNSA. V trimming: 4 bases; J trimming: 5 bases; junction bases outside the gene matches: 5. The CDR3 covers 15 residues. CDR3 sequence reads: CASSSGLAGSETQYF. The CDR3 coding sequence is TGTGCCAGCAGCTCGGGACTAGCGGGTTCCGAGACCCAGTACTTC.

The chain uses TRBV6-5 and TRBJ2-7; 10 nucleotides match TRBD2. Trimming cost V 9 bases and J 4 bases; bases outside gene matches: 9. Per germline, CDR1 MNHEY and CDR2 SVGAGI. The CDR3 extends over 14 amino acids. DNA for the CDR3: TGTGCCAGTCTAAGGACTAGCGGATCTTACGAGCAGTACTTC. This codes for CASLRTSGSYEQYF.

This clonotype was seen once. The chain links TRBV9 to TRBJ2-3; TRBD1 matches at 11 bases. V lost 4 bases, J lost 4 bases, and 2 bases stayed unmatched. Per the germline V gene, CDR1 is SGDLS and CDR2 is YYNGEE. The CDR3 runs to 14 residues. CDR3 sequence: CASSPGQGADTQYF. As DNA, the CDR3 is TGTGCCAGCAGCCCGGGACAGGGGGCAGATACGCAGTATTTT.

This clonotype was recorded many times. The V and J genes are TRBV29-1 and TRBJ1-1; D gene unclear. Germline V lookup: CDR1 SQVTM, CDR2 ANQGSEA. Deletions cut 6 bases from V and 1 base from J, with 12 bases between. This CDR3 is built from 13 residues. The CDR3: CSVRLSPNTEAFF. The CDR3 coding sequence is TGCAGCGTCCGGTTAAGCCCGAACACTGAAGCTTTCTTT. The full variable domain, in which reference TRBV29-1 and TRBJ1-1 provide the parts outside the CDR3, is SAVISQKPSRDICQRGTSLTIQCQVDSQVTMMFWYRQQPGQSLTLIATANQGSEATYESGFVIDKFPISRPNLTFSTLTVSNMSPEDSSIYLCSVRLSPNTEAFFGQGTRLTVV.

The sample holds a few counts of this clonotype. The chain joins TRBV5-1 to TRBJ2-5, with D unresolved. The germline gives CDR1 SGHRS, CDR2 YFSETQ. The CDR3 covers 14 residues. V was trimmed by 1 base and J by 1 base, leaving 8 bases between them. CDR3 in amino acids: CASSLFGFQETQYF. CDR3 bases: TGCGCCAGCAGCTTGTTTGGCTTCCAAGAGACCCAGTACTTC.

The CDR3 region is CASSSQRGSTDTQYF. The CDR3 coding sequence is TGTGCCAGCAGCTCGCAGCGGGGGAGCACAGATACGCAGTATTTT. V is TRBV7-9 and J is TRBJ2-3; 8 bases agree with TRBD2. The ends lost 4 bases at V and 0 bases at J; junction bases unmatched: 3. The CDR3 has 15 residues. The germline V gene encodes CDR1 SEHNR and CDR2 FQNEAQ (reference sequence).

This clonotype was found many times. The chain joins TRBV20-1 to TRBJ1-5; 9 positions match TRBD1. This CDR3 contains 14 residues. The V gene's germline CDR1 is DFQATT and CDR2 SNEGSKA (reference sequence). V shed 6 bases, J shed 4 bases, and the junction held 7 bases outside the gene matches. CDR3 in amino acids: CSAPRQGGNQPQHF. The CDR3 DNA is TGCAGTGCACCCCGACAGGGGGGAAATCAGCCCCAGCATTTT.

This clonotype came up many times. V gene TRBV7-3 combines with J gene TRBJ2-5; D unclear. Germline-derived CDR1 and CDR2 are SGHTA and FQGTGA. There are 13 residues in the CDR3. The V end was cut by 0 bases, the J end by 1 base, with 3 bases between. The CDR3: CASSLTRQETQYF. CDR3 in DNA: TGTGCCAGCAGCTTAACTCGCCAAGAGACCCAGTACTTC. Combining the CDR3 with reference TRBV7-3 and TRBJ2-5 gives the whole variable domain GAGVSQTPSNKVTEKGKYVELRCDPISGHTALYWYRQSLGQGPEFLIYFQGTGAADDSGLPNDRFFAVRPEGSVSTLKIQRTERGDSAVYLCASSLTRQETQYFGPGTRLLVL.

The J gene is TRBJ2-7, the V gene TRBV7-8; 7 bases line up with TRBD1. Trimming cost V 5 bases and J 3 bases; bases outside gene matches: 7. Germline V gives CDR1 SGHVS, CDR2 FQNEAQ. The CDR3 covers 14 residues. The DNA for the CDR3 is TGTGCCAGCAGCAGGACAGGAAAAAACTACGAGCAGTACTTC. Encoded protein: CASSRTGKNYEQYF.

The genes are TRBV28 and TRBJ2-3, with D unresolved. Germline V lookup: CDR1 MDHEN, CDR2 SYDVKM. Trimming left V 1 base short and J 6 bases short, with 11 bases between. This CDR3 spans 14 amino acids. The CDR3 bases are TGTGCCAGCAGTTTATACCGGCTGGGGGATACGCAGTATTTT. This sequence encodes CASSLYRLGDTQYF. Supplemented by reference TRBV28 and TRBJ2-3, the full variable domain reads DVKVTQSSRYLVKRTGEKVFLECVQDMDHENMFWYRQDPGLGLRLIYFSYDVKMKEKGDIPEGYSVSREKKERFSLILESASTNQTSMYLCASSLYRLGDTQYFGPGTRLTVL.

Only a few counts were recorded for this clonotype. CDR3 DNA: TGTGCCACCAGCAGAGATAGGGGGACTGGGGCCAACGTCCTGACTTTC. Its protein product is CATSRDRGTGANVLTF. This chain uses TRBV15 with TRBJ2-6; TRBD1 might be the D (6 bases). The CDR3 has 16 residues. Trimming stripped 0 bases from V and 2 bases from J, with 8 bases between. Germline CDR1 is LNHNV and CDR2 is YYDKDF (reference sequence).

This clonotype was counted many times. This chain uses TRBV10-3 with TRBJ2-2, with D uncertain. Germline V CDR1 and CDR2: ENHRY, SYGVKD. The V end lost 8 bases, the J end lost 0 bases, and 13 bases lay between the germline ends. The CDR3 runs to 15 residues. For the CDR3, the DNA is TGTGCCATCCGAAATCAAGGCGCGAACACCGGGGAGCTGTTTTTT. Translation: CAIRNQGANTGELFF.

This clonotype has just a few counts. The chain joins TRBV19 to TRBJ1-1; a weak D match, TRBD1 (5 bases). V was clipped by 0 bases and J by 0 bases, with 8 bases between them. Germline V gives CDR1 LNHDA, CDR2 SQIVND (reference sequence). The CDR3 consists of 15 residues. The CDR3 sequence: CASSIDGTVNTEAFF. CDR3 coding DNA: TGTGCCAGTAGTATAGATGGGACGGTGAACACTGAAGCTTTCTTT.

The chain has TRBV7-9 and TRBJ2-3, with 12 bases fitting TRBD2. The V and J ends lost 7 bases and 2 bases, in that order; junction bases with no gene match: 10. Germline V gives CDR1 SEHNR, CDR2 FQNEAQ (reference sequence). The CDR3 has 17 amino acids. CDR3 sequence reads: CASTYYGTSGSTDTQYF. In DNA, the CDR3 is TGTGCCAGCACCTACTACGGGACTAGCGGGTCCACAGATACGCAGTATTTT.